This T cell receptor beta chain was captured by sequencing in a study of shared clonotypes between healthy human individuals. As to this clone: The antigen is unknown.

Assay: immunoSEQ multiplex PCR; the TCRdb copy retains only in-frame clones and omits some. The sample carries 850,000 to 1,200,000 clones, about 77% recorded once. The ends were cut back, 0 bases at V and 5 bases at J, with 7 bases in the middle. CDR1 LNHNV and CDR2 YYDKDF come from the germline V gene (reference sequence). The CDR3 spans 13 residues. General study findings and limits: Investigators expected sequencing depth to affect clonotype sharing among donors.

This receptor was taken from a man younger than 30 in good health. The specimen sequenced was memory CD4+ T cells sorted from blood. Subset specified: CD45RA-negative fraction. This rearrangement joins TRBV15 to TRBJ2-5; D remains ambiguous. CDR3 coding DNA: TGTGCCACCAGCAGAGATTCACGGGAGACCCAGTACTTC. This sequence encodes CATSRDSRETQYF.